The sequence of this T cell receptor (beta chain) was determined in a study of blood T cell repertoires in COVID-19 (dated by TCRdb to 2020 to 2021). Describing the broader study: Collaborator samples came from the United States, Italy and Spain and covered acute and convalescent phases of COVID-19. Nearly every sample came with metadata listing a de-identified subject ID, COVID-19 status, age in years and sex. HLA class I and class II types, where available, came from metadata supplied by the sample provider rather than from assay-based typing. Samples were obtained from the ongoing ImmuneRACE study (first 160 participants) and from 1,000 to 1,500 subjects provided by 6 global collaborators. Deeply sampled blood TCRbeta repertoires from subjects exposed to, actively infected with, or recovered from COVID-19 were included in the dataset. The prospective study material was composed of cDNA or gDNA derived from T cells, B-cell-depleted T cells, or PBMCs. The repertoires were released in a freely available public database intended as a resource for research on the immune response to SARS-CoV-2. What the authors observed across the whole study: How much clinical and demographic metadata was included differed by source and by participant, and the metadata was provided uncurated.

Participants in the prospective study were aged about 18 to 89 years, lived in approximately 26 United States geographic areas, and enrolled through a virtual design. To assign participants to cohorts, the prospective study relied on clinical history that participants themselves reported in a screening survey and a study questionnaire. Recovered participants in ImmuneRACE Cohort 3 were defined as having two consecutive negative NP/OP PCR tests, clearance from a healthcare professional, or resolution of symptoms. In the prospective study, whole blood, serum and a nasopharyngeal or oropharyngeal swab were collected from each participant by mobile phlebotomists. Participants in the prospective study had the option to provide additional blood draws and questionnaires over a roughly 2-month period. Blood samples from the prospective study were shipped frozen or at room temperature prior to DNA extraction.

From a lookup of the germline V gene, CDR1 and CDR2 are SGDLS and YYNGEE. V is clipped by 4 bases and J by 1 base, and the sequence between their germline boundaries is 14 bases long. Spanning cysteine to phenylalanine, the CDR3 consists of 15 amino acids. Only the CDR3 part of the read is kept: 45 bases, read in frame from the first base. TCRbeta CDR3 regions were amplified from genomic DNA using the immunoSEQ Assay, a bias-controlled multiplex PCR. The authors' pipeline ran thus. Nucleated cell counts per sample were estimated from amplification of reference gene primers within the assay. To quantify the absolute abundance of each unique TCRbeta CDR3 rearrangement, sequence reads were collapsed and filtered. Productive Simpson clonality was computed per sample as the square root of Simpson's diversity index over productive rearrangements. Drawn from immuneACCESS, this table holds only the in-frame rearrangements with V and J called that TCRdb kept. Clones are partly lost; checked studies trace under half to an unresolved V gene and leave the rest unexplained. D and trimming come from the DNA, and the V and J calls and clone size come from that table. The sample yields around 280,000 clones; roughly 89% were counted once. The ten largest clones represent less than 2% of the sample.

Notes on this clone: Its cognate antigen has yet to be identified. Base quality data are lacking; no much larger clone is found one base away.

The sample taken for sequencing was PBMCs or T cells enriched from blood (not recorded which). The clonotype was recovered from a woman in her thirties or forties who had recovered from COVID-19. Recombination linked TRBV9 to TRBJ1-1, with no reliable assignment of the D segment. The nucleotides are TGTGCCAGCAGCCCAGGACTTGGAACGAACACTGAAGCTTTCTTT. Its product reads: CASSPGLGTNTEAFF. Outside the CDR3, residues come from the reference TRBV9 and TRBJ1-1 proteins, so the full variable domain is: DSGVTQTPKHLITATGQRVTLRCSPRSGDLSVYWYQQSLDQGLQFLIQYYNGEERAKGNILERFSAQQFPDLHSELNLSSLELGDSALYFCASSPGLGTNTEAFFGQGTRLTVV.